The T cell receptor (beta chain) under discussion was sequenced for a study of T cells of healthy individuals. TCRdb reprocessed the 5' RACE reads with MiXCR, giving one entry per CDR3 protein. The data show 100,000 or so distinct CDR3 sequences, approximately 15% seen once. The table lists this clonotype with a few counts. The CDR3 is made up of 14 amino acids. Looked up from germline, CDR1 is SNHLY and CDR2 is FYNNEI. Trimming cost V 5 bases and J 10 bases, with 19 bases left between them. The receptor was derived from a human donor in good health. The chain joins TRBV2 to TRBJ2-3; TRBD1 might be the D (5 bases). CDR3: CASSPQWGSLAQYF. DNA of the CDR3: TGTGCCAGCAGTCCACAGTGGGGCTCCCTAGCGCAGTATTTT.